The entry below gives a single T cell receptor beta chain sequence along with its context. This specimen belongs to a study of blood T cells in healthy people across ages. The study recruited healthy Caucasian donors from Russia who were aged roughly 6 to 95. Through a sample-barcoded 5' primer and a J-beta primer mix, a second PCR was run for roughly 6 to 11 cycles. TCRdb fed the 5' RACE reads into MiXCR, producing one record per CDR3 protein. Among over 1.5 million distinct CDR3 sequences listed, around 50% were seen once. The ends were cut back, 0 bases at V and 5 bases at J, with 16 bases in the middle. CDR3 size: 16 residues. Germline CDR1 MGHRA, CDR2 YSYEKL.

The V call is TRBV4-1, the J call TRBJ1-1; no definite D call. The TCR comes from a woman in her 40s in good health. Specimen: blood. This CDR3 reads CASSQEVRELLTEAFF. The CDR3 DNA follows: TGCGCCAGCAGCCAAGAAGTAAGGGAGTTGTTGACTGAAGCTTTCTTT.